These 7 T cell receptor beta chains were sequenced from one sample in a study of technical replicates of blood from a few donors. Clones were read by immunoSEQ multiplex PCR, and TCRdb kept only the in-frame ones, dropping some. The sample lists tens of thousands of clones; 95% were seen once. The sample comprised T cells isolated from PBMCs. The receptors originated from a human donor in good health.

This clone was counted once. V and J are TRBV27 and TRBJ2-7; no clear D. The ends were cut back, 0 bases at V and 2 bases at J, with 11 bases in the middle. The CDR3 spans 15 residues. Germline V gene sequence: CDR1 MNHEY, CDR2 SMNVEV (reference sequence). CDR3 in DNA: TGTGCCAGCAGTTTATCTAGGCAGGCCCCCTACGAGCAGTACTTC. It translates to CASSLSRQAPYEQYF.

V usage is TRBV28 and J usage is TRBJ1-5; tentatively, D is TRBD1 (5 bases). The V gene's germline CDR1 is MDHEN and CDR2 SYDVKM. Between the trimmed V and J ends, which lost 8 bases and 0 bases, there was a span of 8 bases. This CDR3 is built from 13 residues. CDR3 region: CASGHYSNQPQHF. In DNA, the CDR3 is TGTGCCAGCGGACACTATAGCAATCAGCCCCAGCATTTT.

The gene calls are TRBV11-3 and TRBJ2-1; D unclear. The V gene's germline CDR1 is SGHNT and CDR2 YENEEA. The V end was cut by 0 bases, the J end by 4 bases, with 7 bases between. The CDR3 is 14 residues long. The CDR3 loop reads CASSLENGYNEQFF. CDR3 bases: TGTGCCAGCAGCTTAGAAAACGGGTACAATGAGCAGTTCTTC.

The rearrangement uses TRBV19 and TRBJ1-3; TRBD1 might be the D (6 bases). The V and J ends lost 3 bases and 4 bases respectively, with 13 bases between them. Germline CDR1 LNHDA, CDR2 SQIVND (reference sequence). CDR3 length: 15 amino acids. CDR3 DNA: TGTGCCAGTAGTATTTCAGACAGGCAAGGAAACACCATATATTTT. Protein product: CASSISDRQGNTIYF.

V and J are TRBV10-3 and TRBJ2-7, with 7 bases aligning to TRBD2. J lost 3 bases, V lost 5 bases, and 4 bases had no gene match. CDR1 and CDR2 (germline): ENHRY, SYGVKD. The CDR3 sequence is 13 residues long. CDR3 coding DNA: TGTGCCATCAGTAGGGACTATAACTACGAGCAGTACTTC. As protein: CAISRDYNYEQYF.

The V call is TRBV7-9, the J call TRBJ1-2; no clear D gene. Germline V lookup: CDR1 SEHNR, CDR2 FQNEAQ (reference sequence). With 1 base removed from V and 10 bases from J, the gap between germline ends came to 13 bases. This CDR3 has 13 amino acids. CDR3 in amino acids: CASSLVRGEDYTF. In nucleotides, the CDR3 is TGTGCCAGCAGCTTAGTCCGGGGAGAAGACTACACCTTC.

This chain links TRBV4-1 with TRBJ2-3, with D possibly being TRBD2 (5 bases). Between the trimmed V and J ends, which lost 0 bases and 3 bases, there was a span of 16 bases. CDR3 length equals 17 residues. Germline CDR1 and CDR2: MGHRA and YSYEKL. The CDR3 sequence is CASSQDLTRVGTDTQYF. For the CDR3, the DNA is TGCGCCAGCAGCCAAGATCTCACGAGGGTTGGTACAGATACGCAGTATTTT.